What follows are 30 T cell receptor beta chains derived from one specimen sequenced in a study of blood T cell repertoires in COVID-19 (TCRdb year 2020). Libraries were constructed by the immunoSEQ multiplex PCR assay. Here the immuneACCESS table is served through TCRdb, limited to in-frame sequences with V and J called. Missing clones are a known gap in these copies; in checked studies unresolved V genes cover under half, and the rest lacks a known reason. The sample table shows around 30,000 clones, and about 92% are seen once. 8% to 9% of the sample is held by the ten biggest clonotypes. Source material: peripheral blood. All receptors come from an older man with active or convalescent COVID-19.

The rearrangement links TRBV29-1 to TRBJ2-5; D possibly corresponds to TRBD1 (5 bases). This CDR3 spans 17 amino acids. V dropped 0 bases and J dropped 1 base, with 18 bases sitting between them. Germline CDR1 is SQVTM and CDR2 is ANQGSEA. CDR3 DNA: TGCAGCGTTGAAGATCAGGCGGCCTCTGGGGCCCAAGAGACCCAGTACTTC. Translation: CSVEDQAASGAQETQYF.

The rearrangement joins TRBV6-5 to TRBJ1-5; D remains ambiguous. The V end lost 5 bases, the J end lost 2 bases, and 10 bases lay between the germline ends. The CDR3 sequence is 14 residues long. In germline, CDR1 is MNHEY, CDR2 SVGAGI. The CDR3 protein is CASSHQCGNQPQHF. For the CDR3, the DNA is TGTGCCAGCAGTCATCAATGTGGCAATCAGCCCCAGCATTTT.

The chain links TRBV3-1 (or the pseudogene TRBV3-2) to TRBJ2-6, with 9 bases fitting TRBD1. This CDR3 spans 18 amino acids. The germline gives CDR1 LGHDT, CDR2 YNNKEL (reference sequence). V was clipped by 4 bases and J by 8 bases; unmatched bases: 15. The CDR3 DNA follows: TGTGCCAGCAGCCTAACAGGGGGCAGGGTCGTAGGAACCAACGTCCTGACTTTC. Protein product: CASSLTGGRVVGTNVLTF.

The rearrangement uses TRBV5-1 and TRBJ2-1; 7 bases map to TRBD2. J was trimmed by 8 bases and V by 0 bases; bases with no gene match: 11. The CDR3 has 16 residues. Looked up from germline, CDR1 is SGHRS and CDR2 is YFSETQ. The CDR3 coding sequence is TGCGCCAGCAGCTTGGGTGTTGGCGGGAGTTTGCATGAGCAGTTCTTC. Translated: CASSLGVGGSLHEQFF.

The gene calls are TRBV28 and TRBJ1-1; 11 nucleotides align to TRBD1. V lost 5 bases to trimming and J lost 10 bases; unmatched junction nucleotides: 12. This CDR3 has 15 residues. CDR1 is MDHEN, CDR2 SYDVKM, per germline. This chain's CDR3 is CASSTLSGTGGAAFF. In DNA form, the CDR3 reads TGTGCCAGCAGTACTTTATCTGGGACAGGGGGGGCAGCTTTCTTT.

V and J are TRBV11-2 and TRBJ1-5, with D perhaps TRBD1 (6 bases). Trimming left V 3 bases short and J 4 bases short, with 10 bases between. CDR1 and CDR2 (germline): SGHAT, FQNNGV. The CDR3 spans 14 residues. CDR3 sequence (DNA): TGTGCCAGCAGCTTCGCAGGGGATAATCAGCCCCAGCATTTT. This sequence encodes CASSFAGDNQPQHF.

The chain joins TRBV11-2 to TRBJ2-1; the D gene is possibly TRBD2 (5 bases). CDR3 length equals 15 residues. Germline V CDR1 and CDR2: SGHAT, FQNNGV. Trimming cost V 5 bases and J 6 bases, with 17 bases left between them. For the CDR3, the DNA is TGTGCCAGCAGCCCAAACAACGGGATGGGCAATGAGCAGTTCTTC. It codes for CASSPNNGMGNEQFF. The entire variable domain, with the rest obtained from reference TRBV11-2 and TRBJ2-1, is as follows: EAGVAQSPRYKIIEKRQSVAFWCNPISGHATLYWYQQILGQGPKLLIQFQNNGVVDDSQLPKDRFSAERLKGVDSTLKIQPAKLEDSAVYLCASSPNNGMGNEQFFGPGTRLTVL.

The rearrangement joins TRBV7-9 to TRBJ1-4; 9 nucleotides line up with TRBD1. Germline V gene sequence: CDR1 SEHNR, CDR2 FQNEAQ (reference sequence). The CDR3 has 16 amino acids. J lost 7 bases, V lost 5 bases, and 11 bases had no gene match. The CDR3 region is CASSPGTGTGSEKLFF. Written as DNA, the CDR3 is TGTGCCAGCAGCCCGGGGACCGGGACAGGGAGTGAAAAACTGTTTTTT.

In its sample, this clone was seen once. The chain has TRBV28 and TRBJ1-1, with D possibly TRBD1 on 6 matching bases. V lost 6 bases, J lost 5 bases, and 16 bases lay in between. The CDR3 is made up of 14 amino acids. From germline, CDR1 is MDHEN and CDR2 SYDVKM. CDR3 coding DNA: TGTGCCAGCAGCACCAACAGGGTATATACTGAAGCTTTCTTT. Amino acid sequence: CASSTNRVYTEAFF.

V gene TRBV6-5 combines with J gene TRBJ1-6, with TRBD1 matching over 10 bases. The V gene's germline CDR1 is MNHEY and CDR2 SVGAGI. This CDR3 has 16 amino acids. Trimming cost V 4 bases and J 7 bases; bases outside gene matches: 7. The CDR3 coding sequence is TGTGCCAGCAGTTCTCGCTGGACAGGGGGGAATTCACCCCTCCACTTT. This codes for CASSSRWTGGNSPLHF.

The rearrangement joins TRBV27 to TRBJ2-4; weak D call: TRBD2 (5 bases). V lost 8 bases, J lost 10 bases, and 12 bases lay in between. This CDR3 is built from 11 residues. Germline V gene lookup returns CDR1 MNHEY and CDR2 SMNVEV (reference sequence). CDR3 amino acids: CASRFRTIQYF. The CDR3 DNA is TGTGCCAGCCGATTTCGGACTATTCAGTACTTC.

The V call is TRBV7-9, the J call TRBJ1-2; D is undetermined. Trimming took off 4 bases at V and 12 bases at J, with 21 bases between the two ends. The CDR3 extends over 14 amino acids. Germline V gives CDR1 SEHNR, CDR2 FQNEAQ (reference sequence). Here the CDR3 reads CASSSTEELVKNTF. The CDR3 coding sequence is TGTGCCAGCAGCTCGACGGAGGAGTTGGTGAAGAACACCTTC.

The chain uses TRBV7-8 and TRBJ1-5; D call uncertain. The germline V and J ends were trimmed by 1 base and 6 bases, with 13 bases remaining between them. The CDR3 covers 15 residues. CDR1 and CDR2 (germline): SGHVS, FQNEAQ. As DNA, the CDR3 is TGTGCCAGCAGCTTAGTCCCGGGATGGGGTCAGCCCCAGCATTTT. Translating gives CASSLVPGWGQPQHF. Combining the CDR3 with reference TRBV7-8 and TRBJ1-5 gives the whole variable domain GAGVSQSPRYKVAKRGQDVALRCDPISGHVSLFWYQQALGQGPEFLTYFQNEAQLDKSGLPSDRFFAERPEGSVSTLKIQRTQQEDSAVYLCASSLVPGWGQPQHFGDGTRLSIL.

The chain has TRBV27 and TRBJ1-2; 9 bases align to TRBD1. Trimming removed 11 bases from V and 1 base from J; junction bases left unmatched: 5. In germline, CDR1 is MNHEY, CDR2 SMNVEV (reference sequence). The length of the CDR3 is 13 residues. This chain's CDR3 is CAAGQGYNYGYTF. Written as DNA, the CDR3 is TGTGCCGCGGGACAGGGATATAACTATGGCTACACCTTC.

The chain combines TRBV30 with TRBJ2-1; D might be TRBD2 (6 bases). CDR1 is GTSNPN and CDR2 is SVGIG in the germline V gene (reference sequence). CDR3 length: 14 residues. V gave up 0 bases and J gave up 4 bases, with 10 bases separating them. CDR3 DNA sequence: TGTGCCTGGAGTGTAGGTGGGGGGTACAATGAGCAGTTCTTC. As protein: CAWSVGGGYNEQFF.

This chain joins TRBV15 and TRBJ2-1; 7 positions match TRBD1. The CDR3 totals 14 residues. The junction had 5 bases not matched to a gene; V was cut back by 1 base and J by 8 bases. Germline V gives CDR1 LNHNV, CDR2 YYDKDF (reference sequence). The CDR3 DNA is TGTGCCACCAGCAGAGGACAGGGTGTGGATGAGCAGTTCTTC. It encodes CATSRGQGVDEQFF.

This clone has a single count. The chain uses TRBV6-2 or TRBV6-3 and TRBJ2-7; D might be TRBD2 (6 bases). Germline V gene data show CDR1 as MNHEY and CDR2 as SVGEGT. This CDR3 is 14 amino acids long. The V gene lost 2 bases and the J gene lost 5 bases, with 13 bases spanning the gap. The CDR3 region has the DNA TGTGCCAGCAGTTACGCGGGGAATGGCGACGAGCAGTACTTC. Amino acids: CASSYAGNGDEQYF.

CDR3 DNA sequence: TGCGCCAGCAGCCATCCAGGGGGCGATTCACCCCTCCACTTT. Its protein is CASSHPGGDSPLHF. The V call is TRBV4-3, the J call TRBJ1-6, with TRBD1 matching over 8 bases. The germline V gene encodes CDR1 LGHNA and CDR2 YSLEER. The CDR3 spans 14 residues. Trimming removed 3 bases from V and 8 bases from J; junction bases left unmatched: 3.

CDR3: CASQARGDLNEKLFF. In DNA, the CDR3 is TGTGCCAGTCAAGCCCGGGGGGACCTTAATGAAAAACTGTTTTTT. This rearrangement joins TRBV19 to TRBJ1-4; TRBD1 might be the D (5 bases). V was clipped by 8 bases and J by 4 bases, with 17 bases between them. Germline loops: CDR1 LNHDA, CDR2 SQIVND (reference sequence). CDR3 size: 15 residues.

The gene calls are TRBV5-1 and TRBJ1-4; D is unclear. V lost 2 bases and J lost 0, with 8 bases in between. This CDR3 has 15 amino acids. The V gene's germline CDR1 is SGHRS and CDR2 YFSETQ. Written as DNA, the CDR3 is TGCGCCAGCAGCTTAGCGAAGGCAACTAATGAAAAACTGTTTTTT. It translates to CASSLAKATNEKLFF.

The V and J genes are TRBV9 and TRBJ2-7, with 9 bases matching TRBD2. Germline V lookup: CDR1 SGDLS, CDR2 YYNGEE. The CDR3 totals 15 residues. With V trimmed by 4 bases and J by 2 bases, 7 bases remained unmatched. The CDR3 nucleotides read TGTGCCAGCAGCCCGGCGGGAGGGTTCGCCTACGAGCAGTACTTC. Translation gives CASSPAGGFAYEQYF.

The genes are TRBV5-1 and TRBJ2-1; 10 bases fit TRBD2. Germline V gene sequence: CDR1 SGHRS, CDR2 YFSETQ. Trimming at V came to 1 base and at J to 8 bases, leaving 6 bases not matched to a gene. The CDR3 is 15 amino acids. CDR3: CASSLRAGGPDEQFF. In DNA, the CDR3 is TGCGCCAGCAGCTTGCGAGCGGGAGGGCCGGATGAGCAGTTCTTC. Using reference TRBV5-1 and TRBJ2-1 for the parts outside the CDR3, the full variable domain is KAGVTQTPRYLIKTRGQQVTLSCSPISGHRSVSWYQQTPGQGLQFLFEYFSETQRNKGNFPGRFSGRQFSNSRSEMNVSTLELGDSALYLCASSLRAGGPDEQFFGPGTRLTVL.

In this sample, this clone turned up a few times. The chain combines TRBV5-1 with TRBJ1-2, with TRBD1 as a possible D gene (6 bases). V lost 2 bases and J lost 0, with 8 bases in between. CDR1 is SGHRS, CDR2 YFSETQ, per germline. This CDR3 contains 14 residues. The CDR3 DNA reads as TGCGCCAGCAGCTTTCGACAGGCTAACTATGGCTACACCTTC. Encoded protein: CASSFRQANYGYTF. Full variable domain (remainder filled in from reference TRBV5-1 and TRBJ1-2): KAGVTQTPRYLIKTRGQQVTLSCSPISGHRSVSWYQQTPGQGLQFLFEYFSETQRNKGNFPGRFSGRQFSNSRSEMNVSTLELGDSALYLCASSFRQANYGYTFGSGTRLTVV.

The chain links TRBV7-2 to TRBJ1-2, with 8 bases identical to TRBD1. This CDR3 region has 18 residues. Germline CDR1 is SGHTA and CDR2 is FQGNSA. Losses at the gene ends were 4 bases for V and 4 bases for J; bases not matched to a gene: 17. CDR3 in amino acids: CASSYLASGQGALYGYTF. The CDR3 nucleotides read TGTGCCAGCAGCTACCTCGCGTCCGGACAGGGAGCACTCTATGGCTACACCTTC.

V gene TRBV6-5 combines with J gene TRBJ2-3; the match to TRBD1 covers 7 bases. CDR1 is MNHEY, CDR2 SVGAGI, per germline. The CDR3 covers 13 residues. With 5 bases clipped from V and 3 bases from J, the junction kept 2 bases outside the gene matches. CDR3 sequence (DNA): TGTGCCAGCAGTCAGGGGGTGACAGATACGCAGTATTTT. Encoded protein: CASSQGVTDTQYF.

V gene TRBV6-6 combines with J gene TRBJ2-7, with 7 bases lining up with TRBD1. The CDR3 contains 15 residues. Per the germline V gene, CDR1 is MNHNY and CDR2 is SVGAGI (reference sequence). J was trimmed by 3 bases and V by 7 bases; bases with no gene match: 12. CDR3 nucleotide sequence: TGTGCCAGCAATACCGCCGGGGACAGCATCTACGAGCAGTACTTC. This encodes CASNTAGDSIYEQYF.

This chain uses TRBV7-2 with TRBJ2-7; 9 bases line up with TRBD1. Germline CDR1 SGHTA, CDR2 FQGNSA. The CDR3 extends over 14 amino acids. After removal of 4 bases from V and 2 bases from J, the junction contained 3 bases not matched to a gene. CDR3 sequence: CASSSRQGAYEQYF. CDR3 bases: TGTGCCAGCAGCTCCAGACAGGGGGCCTACGAGCAGTACTTC.

The rearrangement links TRBV3-1 (or the pseudogene TRBV3-2) to TRBJ2-5; D not resolved. V lost 3 bases and J 9 bases, leaving 20 bases between the germline ends. The CDR3 has 15 residues. The germline V gene encodes CDR1 LGHDT and CDR2 YNNKEL (reference sequence). The CDR3 reads CASSQPPRQSPPQYF. The CDR3 DNA sequence: TGTGCCAGCAGCCAGCCCCCGCGACAATCGCCGCCCCAGTACTTC.

This chain joins TRBV6-8 and TRBJ1-2; weak D call: TRBD1 (5 bases). Germline V gives CDR1 MNHGY, CDR2 SAAAGT. Trimming took off 7 bases at V and 4 bases at J, with 19 bases between the two ends. The CDR3 is made up of 15 amino acids. CDR3 sequence reads: CASNTGPTQGYGYTF. The CDR3 DNA is TGTGCCAGCAACACCGGGCCCACGCAGGGCTATGGCTACACCTTC.

V usage is TRBV27 and J usage is TRBJ1-4; D is uncertain. With 5 bases removed from V and 7 bases from J, the gap between germline ends came to 14 bases. CDR1 is MNHEY and CDR2 is SMNVEV in the germline V gene (reference sequence). The CDR3 is 14 residues long. The CDR3 protein is CASSPSRVVEKLFF. CDR3 nucleotide sequence: TGTGCCAGCAGTCCAAGCCGGGTGGTTGAAAAACTGTTTTTT.